The present T cell receptor (beta chain) was sequenced within a study of T cell responses to AZD1222 COVID-19 vaccine. Findings and limits, study-wide: Only a handful of people who got AZD1222 tested seropositive at baseline. Breadth and depth of Spike-specific TCRs rose after two AZD1222 doses. Across spike, vaccine-associated CD4 TCRs were found, dominant at 160-218 and 743-854. The donor cohort was predominantly white British with a female majority, and clonal diversity may have been underestimated.

The CDR3 length is 16 residues. Trimming stripped 0 bases from V and 0 bases from J, with 8 bases between. Germline CDR1 SEHNR, CDR2 FQNEAQ (reference sequence). For this clone: Antigen specificity is unknown.

Assay: immunoSEQ multiplex PCR; the TCRdb copy retains only in-frame clones and omits some. This table holds 75,000 to 100,000 clones, approximately 90% found once. The clonotype originates from an adult in good health. J is TRBJ1-4 and V is TRBV7-9, with unresolved D. The sequences come from peripheral blood, collected on day 0 of AZD1222 vaccination. The CDR3 coding sequence is TGTGCCAGCAGCTTAGCGTTTGCGGCAACTAATGAAAAACTGTTTTTT. Translated, it gives CASSLAFAATNEKLFF.